This TCR beta chain came from a study of shared clonotypes between healthy human individuals. Germline CDR1 and CDR2: SGHRS and YFSETQ. Trimming cost V 4 bases and J 1 base, with 12 bases left between them. The CDR3 runs to 15 residues. The data were produced by immunoSEQ multiplex PCR, yet TCRdb's version contains in-frame clones alone and is incomplete. Found here are about 1 million clones, around four fifths of them singletons; the top ten hold about 1.5%. The J gene is TRBJ1-5, the V gene TRBV5-1; no firm D call. The clonotype comes from a young man in good health. The material sequenced was memory CD4+ T cells sorted from blood. Subset in this sample: CD45RA-negative fraction. CDR3 nucleotide sequence: TGCGCCAGCAGCCCGGAGGGCAGGAGCAATCAGCCCCAGCATTTT. Amino acids: CASSPEGRSNQPQHF.